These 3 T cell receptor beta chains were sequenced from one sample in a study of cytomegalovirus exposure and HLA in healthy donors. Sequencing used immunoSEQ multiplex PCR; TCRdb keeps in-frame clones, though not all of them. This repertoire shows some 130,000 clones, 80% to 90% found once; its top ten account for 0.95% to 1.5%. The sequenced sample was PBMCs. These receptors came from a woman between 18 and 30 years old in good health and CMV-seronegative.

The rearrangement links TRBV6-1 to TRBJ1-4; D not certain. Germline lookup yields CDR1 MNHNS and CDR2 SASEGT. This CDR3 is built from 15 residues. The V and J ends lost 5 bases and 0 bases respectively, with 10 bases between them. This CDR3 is CASSPYTATNEKLFF. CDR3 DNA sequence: TGTGCCAGCAGTCCTTACACCGCAACTAATGAAAAACTGTTTTTT.

CDR3 sequence: CASSFNLRVLTQGEQYF. CDR3 DNA sequence: TGTGCCAGCAGCTTTAACCTTCGAGTTCTCACCCAGGGGGAGCAGTACTTC. J is TRBJ2-7 and V is TRBV5-4; D is perhaps TRBD1 (6 bases). This CDR3 has 17 residues. V lost 2 bases and J 7 bases, leaving 25 bases between the germline ends. Germline lookup yields CDR1 SGHNT and CDR2 YYREEE (reference sequence).

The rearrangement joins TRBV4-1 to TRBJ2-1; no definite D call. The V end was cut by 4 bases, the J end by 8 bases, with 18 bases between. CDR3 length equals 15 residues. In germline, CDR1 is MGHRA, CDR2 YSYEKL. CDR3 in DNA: TGCGCCAGCAGCCGACAACTGCCCGCTTTCGATGAGCAGTTCTTC. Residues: CASSRQLPAFDEQFF.